This TCR beta chain was recovered during a study of control samples from healthy donors and cancer patients. Generated by immunoSEQ multiplex PCR, the TCRdb table keeps only in-frame clones and is missing some. The sample gives approximately 70,000 clones, approximately 84% of which show up once; 3% to 4% is in the top ten. The CDR3 runs to 20 residues. V was cut by 4 bases and J by 0 bases, with 25 bases left in between. Germline CDR1 PRHDT, CDR2 FYEKMQ (reference sequence). The chain links TRBV13 to TRBJ2-1; possible D gene TRBD2, 6 bases. Sequencing input: blood. This receptor was obtained from a woman aged 45-59 years in good health. CDR3 DNA: TGTGCCAGCAGCTCGCTCCGGGACTCCGGGTGGATGAGCTCCTACAATGAGCAGTTCTTC. Encoded protein: CASSSLRDSGWMSSYNEQFF.